This entry lists 9 T cell receptor beta chains sequenced from one sample in a study of neurological immune-mediated disorders. TCRdb analysed the 5' RACE reads with MiXCR anew, one entry per CDR3 protein. The table lists some 38,000 distinct CDR3 sequences, around 5% of them singletons. Sequencing used CD4+ T cells from blood. The source of these receptors is a man younger than 30 in good health.

This chain links TRBV20-1 with TRBJ2-5; possible D gene TRBD2, 5 bases. The CDR3 is 13 residues long. Germline values: CDR1 DFQATT, CDR2 SNEGSKA (reference sequence). The V end lost 7 bases, the J end lost 5 bases, and 17 bases lay between the germline ends. Here the CDR3 DNA reads TGCAGTGTTGGCGGACTGGCAGAGGAGACCCAGTACTTC. It translates to CSVGGLAEETQYF.

This clonotype has at least ten counts. V is TRBV20-1 and J is TRBJ2-3, with TRBD1 matching 7 bases. In germline, CDR1 is DFQATT, CDR2 SNEGSKA (reference sequence). V trimming: 5 bases; J trimming: 0 bases; junction bases outside the gene matches: 2. The CDR3 spans 13 residues. CDR3 region: CSADRDSTDTQYF. The CDR3 nucleotides are TGCAGTGCTGACAGGGATAGCACAGATACGCAGTATTTT.

This clonotype was observed many times. The rearrangement uses TRBV10-3 and TRBJ1-2; D unclear. The CDR3 runs to 14 residues. Germline V gives CDR1 ENHRY, CDR2 SYGVKD. V shed 2 bases and J shed 8 bases, with 15 bases lying between them. CDR3 nucleotides: TGTGCCATCAGTGAGCAGAACCCCTATGGAGGCTACACCTTC. Translation gives CAISEQNPYGGYTF.

This clonotype was seen at least ten times. V usage is TRBV7-8 and J usage is TRBJ1-4, with 10 nucleotides matching TRBD1. This CDR3 contains 15 residues. Germline trimming cut 5 bases from V and 8 bases from J; bases unmatched to any gene: 8. Germline CDR1 is SGHVS and CDR2 is FQNEAQ. DNA for the CDR3: TGTGCCAGCAGCCGAACTGGGGGACAGGGGGAAAAACTGTTTTTT. It encodes CASSRTGGQGEKLFF.

This clonotype was counted ten times or more. The chain links TRBV27 to TRBJ1-6; D unresolved. Trimming took off 6 bases at V and 7 bases at J, with 19 bases between the two ends. The CDR3 has 16 amino acids. CDR1 is MNHEY and CDR2 is SMNVEV in the germline V gene (reference sequence). CDR3 protein: CASRSTDQGRNSPLHF. For the CDR3, the DNA is TGTGCCAGCAGAAGTACCGACCAAGGGAGGAATTCACCCCTCCACTTT.

This clonotype was picked up many times. The rearrangement joins TRBV5-6 to TRBJ1-2, with 7 bases identical to TRBD1. Germline lookup yields CDR1 SGHDT and CDR2 YYEEEE. This CDR3 has 13 amino acids. V lost 3 bases, J lost 8 bases, and 7 bases stayed unmatched. Here the CDR3 DNA reads TGTGCCAGCAGCTCCCCAGACAGGGAAGGCTACACCTTC. This encodes CASSSPDREGYTF.

In its sample, this clonotype was seen many times. In DNA, the CDR3 is TGTGCCAGCAGCTTAGGAGTCGCGAGCTCCTACGAGCAGTACTTC. It codes for CASSLGVASSYEQYF. The J gene is TRBJ2-7, the V gene TRBV7-6; D gene unclear. The length of the CDR3 is 15 residues. The germline V and J ends were trimmed by 1 base and 0 bases, with 10 bases remaining between them. CDR1 and CDR2 (germline): SGHVS, FNYEAQ.

In this sample, this clonotype turned up many times. The V gene is TRBV20-1, the J gene TRBJ2-3, with D perhaps TRBD2 (5 bases). CDR3 length: 13 amino acids. The V end lost 0 bases, the J end lost 4 bases, and 8 bases lay between the germline ends. The germline V gene has CDR1 DFQATT and CDR2 SNEGSKA (reference sequence). The CDR3, as DNA: TGCAGTGCTAGAGATATCGGGGCAGATACGCAGTATTTT. The encoded protein is CSARDIGADTQYF.

This clonotype was found many times. The chain joins TRBV10-3 to TRBJ1-2, with 12 bases identical to TRBD1. The CDR3 sequence is 14 residues long. Germline V gene data show CDR1 as ENHRY and CDR2 as SYGVKD. V lost 7 bases and J lost 7; bases outside the gene matches: 7. The CDR3 spells CAINPGQGAAGYTF. The CDR3 nucleotides read TGTGCCATCAATCCGGGACAGGGGGCGGCTGGCTACACCTTC.